A selection of T cell receptor beta chains follows, all from one sample in a study of blood T cell repertoires in COVID-19. Here immunoSEQ multiplex PCR was the method, and the copy in TCRdb shows in-frame clones only, minus some. The data hold 140,000 or so clones, with roughly 82% observed a single time. Specimen: peripheral blood. These receptors were obtained from a man in his sixties with active or convalescent COVID-19. The CDR3 runs from the conserved cysteine through the conserved F or W. A D gene is named only where the DNA matches it firmly. The listing skips clone size in some rows; elsewhere it reads once, few, many or a size class.

clone size | J gene | D gene | V gene | CDR3 protein | CDR3 DNA
. | TRBJ2-7 | . | TRBV11-3 | CASSLTGTRHGAYEQYF | TGTGCCAGCAGCTTAACCGGGACTCGACATGGGGCATACGAGCAGTACTTC
. | TRBJ1-1 | . | TRBV19 | CASSMDGGEAFF | TGTGCCAGTAGTATGGACGGAGGGGAAGCTTTCTTT
once | TRBJ1-6 | . | TRBV9 | CASSVGTPNSPLHF | TGTGCCAGCAGCGTGGGGACACCTAATTCACCCCTCCACTTT
. | TRBJ2-1 | . | TRBV20-1 | CSASQAGSSYNEQFF | TGCAGTGCTAGTCAAGCCGGGAGCTCCTACAATGAGCAGTTCTTC
few | TRBJ1-1 | . | TRBV12-5 | CASGPDTTRNTEAFF | TGTGCTAGTGGCCCCGACACAACCCGGAACACTGAAGCTTTCTTT
. | TRBJ1-5 | . | TRBV20-1 | CSASFSGFSNQPQHF | TGCAGTGCTAGTTTCTCGGGGTTTAGCAATCAGCCCCAGCATTTT
. | TRBJ1-6 | TRBD1 | TRBV6-4 | CASREDRGVYNSPLHF | TGTGCCAGCAGAGAAGACAGGGGCGTTTATAATTCACCCCTCCACTTT
. | TRBJ1-2 | TRBD1 | TRBV18 | CASSPRGGTEDYGYTF | TGTGCCAGCTCACCAAGGGGCGGGACAGAAGACTATGGCTACACCTTC
. | TRBJ1-2 | TRBD1 | TRBV6-5 | CASQQGTYGYTF | TGTGCCAGTCAACAGGGGACCTATGGCTACACCTTC
. | TRBJ1-2 | . | TRBV15 | CATSRDGDRLKSRPF | TGTGCCACCAGCAGAGATGGAGACAGATTGAAAAGTCGGCCCTTC
. | TRBJ1-4 | TRBD1 | TRBV6-1 | CASSATTIFSGGFNEKLFF | TGTGCCAGCAGTGCCACCACGATCTTTTCAGGGGGCTTTAATGAAAAACTGTTTTTT
. | TRBJ1-1 | . | TRBV12-3/TRBV12-4 | CASNPEGNTEAFF | TGTGCCAGCAACCCAGAGGGGAACACTGAAGCTTTCTTT
once | TRBJ1-3 | TRBD1 | TRBV2 | CASGAQTGSAGNTIYF | TGTGCCAGCGGAGCACAGACAGGGAGCGCTGGAAACACCATATATTTT
. | TRBJ2-3 | TRBD2 | TRBV7-6 | CASRPDLAGGGTDTQYF | TGTGCCAGCAGACCAGATTTAGCGGGAGGCGGCACAGATACGCAGTATTTT
. | TRBJ1-2 | . | TRBV6-2/TRBV6-3 | CASSLGGDGYTF | TGTGCCAGCAGTCTGGGGGGGGATGGCTACACCTTC
. | TRBJ2-1 | TRBD2 | TRBV24-1 | CATSDLRGGRGRSYNEQFF | TGTGCCACCAGTGATTTGAGGGGCGGGAGAGGGAGGTCCTACAATGAGCAGTTCTTC
. | TRBJ1-2 | TRBD1 | TRBV25-1 | CASSEDRGRGWRGYTF | TGTGCCAGCAGTGAAGACAGGGGGCGCGGTTGGAGGGGCTACACCTTC
. | TRBJ1-5 | . | TRBV12-5 | CASGLVGAANQPQHF | TGTGCTAGTGGTTTGGTAGGGGCAGCCAATCAGCCCCAGCATTTT
. | TRBJ1-2 | . | TRBV19 | CASSYQTYYGYTF | TGTGCCAGTAGTTACCAGACTTACTATGGCTACACCTTC
. | TRBJ1-1 | . | TRBV4-1 | CASSQSVRFEAFF | TGCGCCAGCAGCCAAAGCGTCCGGTTTGAAGCTTTCTTT
. | TRBJ2-5 | . | TRBV6-5 | CASSPTGITQYF | TGTGCCAGCAGTCCAACCGGGATTACCCAGTACTTC
. | TRBJ1-5 | . | TRBV2 | CASSSDSNSNQPQHF | TGTGCCAGCAGTTCGGACAGCAATAGCAATCAGCCCCAGCATTTT
. | TRBJ2-1 | TRBD2 | TRBV18 | CASSVAGGAGGEQFF | TGTGCCAGCTCCGTAGCGGGGGGTGCCGGGGGAGAGCAGTTCTTC
. | TRBJ2-1 | TRBD2 | TRBV6-6 | CALTSGRDYNEQFF | TGTGCCCTCACTAGCGGGAGGGACTACAATGAGCAGTTCTTC